Below are 17 T cell receptor beta chains sequenced from a single sample in a study of T-cell reconstitution after alpha-beta-depleted transplantation in children (dated by TCRdb to 2015 to 2016). To prepare the library, PCR was applied. Sequencing used an Illumina HiSeq 2500. To normalize quantification of the TCRbeta repertoire, the TCR libraries were built with molecular barcoding that relied on unique molecular identifiers. Using fastp trimming at Q25 and MiXCR clonotype assembly, TCRdb reanalyzed the public sequencing data and kept in-frame beta chains. Every distinct CDR3 protein forms one entry, paired with its most common genes and DNA. The sample contains about 980,000 distinct CDR3 sequences, roughly 29% of them found a single time. Of the sample, about 28% is held by the ten largest clones. Taken with the paper, the label for treatment or condition translates to: allogeneic hematopoietic cell transplantation with graft depleted of TCRalphabeta T cells and CD19 B cells.

The sample was PBMCs, mostly from graft donor cells, taken 360 days after TCRalphabeta/CD19-depleted stem cell transplant. Receptors were obtained from a boy under two years old who had a stem cell transplant for SCID, so the T cells may come from the graft donor.

This clonotype has only a few counts. The V call is TRBV27, the J call TRBJ2-7; D could derive from TRBD1 or TRBD2 (5 bases each). Germline lookup yields CDR1 MNHEY and CDR2 SMNVEV (reference sequence). Between the trimmed V and J ends, which lost 6 bases and 3 bases, there was a span of 21 bases. The CDR3 totals 16 residues. The CDR3, as DNA: TGTGCCAGCAGGATGTTTAGAGGGGCGTTTCTCTACGAGCAGTACTTC. Its protein is CASRMFRGAFLYEQYF.

Comment on this clonotype: At one end, the junction sequence differs from germline, possibly due to a read error. This chain connects TRBV20-1 to TRBJ2-1; 8 bases fit TRBD2. CDR3 size: 17 residues. In germline, CDR1 is DFQATT, CDR2 SNEGSKA (reference sequence). CDR3 nucleotide sequence: TGCAGTACTAGTGACCATCGGGGGGGGGCCTCATACAATGAGCAGTTCTTC. As protein: CSTSDHRGGASYNEQFF.

This clonotype was counted between two and nine times. The chain couples TRBV2 to TRBJ2-1, with D hard to call. Trimming removed 3 bases from V and 5 bases from J, with 5 bases in between. The germline gives CDR1 SNHLY, CDR2 FYNNEI. The CDR3 has 12 residues. CDR3 residues: CASSDRDNEQFF. The CDR3 DNA sequence: TGTGCCAGCAGTGATAGGGACAATGAGCAGTTCTTC.

V usage is TRBV7-2 and J usage is TRBJ1-2; no reliable D call. CDR1 is SGHTA, CDR2 FQGNSA, per germline. CDR3 length equals 15 residues. With 2 bases removed from V and 0 bases from J, the gap between germline ends came to 10 bases. The CDR3 here is CASSLLAAPNYGYTF. The CDR3 DNA follows: TGTGCCAGCAGCTTATTGGCGGCTCCTAACTATGGCTACACCTTC.

Written as DNA, the CDR3 is TGTGCCAGCAGCTCCAACCGTAGAGAATCACCCCTCCACTTT. Amino acids: CASSSNRRESPLHF. The chain couples TRBV3-1 to TRBJ1-6, with unresolved D. The CDR3 contains 14 residues. CDR1 and CDR2 from the germline V gene are LGHDT and YNNKEL (reference sequence). V lost 5 bases and J lost 10, with 15 bases in between.

This clonotype was seen many times. The chain employs TRBV5-1 and TRBJ2-7; no definite D call. This CDR3 region has 13 residues. V lost 4 bases, J lost 2 bases, and 10 bases lay in between. Germline V gives CDR1 SGHRS, CDR2 YFSETQ. In nucleotides, the CDR3 is TGCGCCAGCAGCCCTGCGACCGCCTACGAGCAGTACTTC. This codes for CASSPATAYEQYF. The full variable domain, its missing parts supplied by reference TRBV5-1 and TRBJ2-7, is KAGVTQTPRYLIKTRGQQVTLSCSPISGHRSVSWYQQTPGQGLQFLFEYFSETQRNKGNFPGRFSGRQFSNSRSEMNVSTLELGDSALYLCASSPATAYEQYFGPGTRLTVT.

J is TRBJ1-1 and V is TRBV12-3 or TRBV12-4, with D possibly matching TRBD1 (5 bases). V lost 3 bases to trimming and J lost 0 bases, with 20 bases between them. This CDR3 is built from 18 residues. Written as DNA, the CDR3 is TGTGCCAGCAGTTTTACGACAGCTAATATTGAGGTGAACACTGAAGCTTTCTTT. Protein sequence: CASSFTTANIEVNTEAFF.

The V and J genes are TRBV12-3 or TRBV12-4 and TRBJ2-7; D gene unclear. The CDR3 runs 13 residues. Between the trimmed V and J ends, which lost 8 bases and 2 bases, there was a span of 13 bases. CDR3 DNA sequence: TGTGCCAGCCGCGAAAAGGGAACCTACGAGCAGTACTTC. Protein product: CASREKGTYEQYF.

DNA of the CDR3: TGTGCCAGCAGTTTGCTGGACAGCTCCTACGAGCAGTACTTC. Residues: CASSLLDSSYEQYF. This chain joins TRBV12-3 or TRBV12-4 and TRBJ2-7; D is possibly TRBD1 (6 bases). V was cut by 3 bases and J by 0 bases, with 9 bases left in between. There are 14 residues in the CDR3.

This clonotype was recorded a few times. The gene calls are TRBV15 and TRBJ2-4; D possibly uses TRBD1 or TRBD2 (5 bases each). The CDR3 totals 16 residues. Germline lookup yields CDR1 LNHNV and CDR2 YYDKDF (reference sequence). Trimming took 8 bases from V and 0 from J, leaving 17 bases between them. CDR3 residues: CATGTAGFQAKNIQYF. The CDR3 region has the DNA TGTGCCACCGGGACGGCCGGGTTCCAAGCCAAAAACATTCAGTACTTC.

V gene TRBV9 combines with J gene TRBJ2-1; 9 bases fit TRBD1. V lost 2 bases and J lost 9; bases outside the gene matches: 6. The CDR3 runs to 14 residues. Germline assignment: CDR1 SGDLS and CDR2 YYNGEE. CDR3: CASSVLGQGFEQFF. CDR3 nucleotide sequence: TGTGCCAGCAGCGTCCTCGGACAGGGGTTTGAGCAGTTCTTC.

The chain combines TRBV28 with TRBJ2-5; D unresolved. CDR3 length: 16 residues. CDR1 and CDR2 (germline): MDHEN, SYDVKM. Trimming shortened V by 2 bases and J by 1 base, and 14 bases separated the two germline ends. CDR3 residues: CASSLPPSRSQETQYF. The CDR3 DNA is TGTGCCAGCAGTTTACCCCCGAGCAGGTCCCAAGAGACCCAGTACTTC.

This clonotype has only a few counts. The chain couples TRBV30 to TRBJ2-7; D is possibly TRBD1 (5 bases). The CDR3 contains 14 residues. Trimming removed 2 bases at V and 0 bases at J, with 11 bases between. From germline, CDR1 is GTSNPN and CDR2 SVGIG (reference sequence). The CDR3: CAWSPTVSSYEQYF. The CDR3 bases are TGTGCCTGGAGTCCGACAGTAAGCTCCTACGAGCAGTACTTC.

V is TRBV6-5 and J is TRBJ1-3, with D hard to call. Trimming took off 6 bases at V and 3 bases at J, with 9 bases between the two ends. The germline CDR1 and CDR2 sequences are MNHEY and SVGAGI. This CDR3 has 13 residues. CDR3 in amino acids: CASSYTNGNTIYF. In DNA form, the CDR3 reads TGTGCCAGCAGCTATACTAATGGAAACACCATATATTTT.

Many counts were recorded for this clonotype. The CDR3 bases are TGTGCCAGCAGCCAAGACGGACTAGCGGACTCCTACGAGCAGTACTTC. Translated, it gives CASSQDGLADSYEQYF. The gene calls are TRBV3-1 and TRBJ2-7, with 10 bases that match TRBD2. CDR1 and CDR2 (germline): LGHDT, YNNKEL (reference sequence). V dropped 0 bases and J dropped 0; count of bases not matched to a gene: 2. The CDR3 spans 16 residues.

This chain links TRBV12-3 or TRBV12-4 with TRBJ2-7, with D possibly matching TRBD1 (6 bases). V lost 6 bases and J 6 bases, leaving 15 bases between the germline ends. The CDR3 sequence is 13 residues long. CDR3 loop: CASRWTDVAEQYF. The CDR3 region has the DNA TGTGCCAGCAGGTGGACAGATGTGGCCGAGCAGTACTTC.

The V call is TRBV11-1, the J call TRBJ1-4, with 7 nucleotides matching TRBD1. The CDR3 spans 19 residues. Trimming removed 0 bases from V and 0 bases from J; junction bases left unmatched: 10. From germline, CDR1 is SGHAT and CDR2 FQDESV (reference sequence). CDR3 bases: TGTGCCAGCAGCTTAGCCTCGGTCCGACAGGGATCAACTAATGAAAAACTGTTTTTT. The encoded protein is CASSLASVRQGSTNEKLFF.